This T cell receptor beta chain was retrieved from a study of response to subunit inactivated influenza vaccine. Study results and limitations: Authors suggested each seasonal influenza vaccination recruits few new T cells.

Germline CDR1 SEHNR, CDR2 FQNEAQ (reference sequence). The CDR3 runs 15 residues. Trimming removed 0 bases at V and 6 bases at J, with 11 bases between. To note about this clonotype: Its antigen remains unknown.

Each CDR3 protein gets one entry after TCRdb re-called the RT-PCR reads with MiXCR. The sample yields about 780,000 distinct CDR3 sequences, about 18% seen once. The specimen comprised PBMCs from blood, sampled 4 to 6 days after vaccination. The receptor was isolated from a man in his fifties or sixties who received an inactivated influenza vaccine. The rearrangement links TRBV7-9 to TRBJ2-2; D is unclear. The CDR3: CASSLAGSTAGELFF. CDR3 DNA sequence: TGTGCCAGCAGCTTAGCGGGGTCCACCGCCGGGGAGCTGTTTTTT.